The 2 T cell receptor beta chains below come from one sample, sequenced in a study of vaccination and CD4 T cells after COVID-19. The treatment was: approximately 11-day PBMC culture with coronavirus spike peptide pools or control peptides (ViraFEST assay). Cultured CD4+ T cells had their DNA profiled by the Oncomine TCR Beta short-read assay. TCRdb re-called the PCR reads through MiXCR, storing one row per CDR3 protein. Among thousands of distinct CDR3 sequences listed, around 27% were seen once. No cognate antigen is known for these TCRs. Here the sequenced sample was CD4+ T cells from blood, cultured in vitro, taken after SARS-CoV-2 vaccination. These receptor sequences come from a human donor who had recovered from COVID-19.

This clonotype is large (0.1 to 1%) in the sample. The chain is built from TRBV6-1 and TRBJ1-2; 8 bases fit TRBD1. Unmatched junction bases numbered 4, after V lost 9 bases and J lost 4 bases. Germline V gene sequence: CDR1 MNHNS, CDR2 SASEGT. The CDR3 totals 12 residues. Here the CDR3 DNA reads TGTGCCAGTATTGGACAGGGCTATGGCTACACCTTC. This codes for CASIGQGYGYTF.

This clonotype has only a few counts. The V gene is TRBV20-1, the J gene TRBJ1-1, with no clear D. The V gene lost 2 bases and the J gene lost 1 base, with 11 bases spanning the gap. CDR3 length: 14 amino acids. Per germline, CDR1 DFQATT and CDR2 SNEGSKA (reference sequence). The CDR3 sequence: CSARKVGGNTEAFF. The CDR3 bases are TGCAGTGCTAGAAAAGTGGGAGGGAACACTGAAGCTTTCTTT.